This T cell receptor beta chain is from a study of cytomegalovirus exposure and HLA in healthy donors listed by TCRdb under 2017. Some background on the complete study: According to an earlier analysis of 587 of the donors, 150 million to 200 million T cells yielded some 110 million unique TCR beta sequences and 276 Gb of sequence data. Approximately 300 gigabases of sequencing data and around 88 million unique TCR sequences made up an early release that covered around 640 HLA-typed donors. Of the roughly 400 genotyped donors, around 81% fell in the genetic ancestry cluster associated with self-reported Caucasian donors. The study aimed to test whether cataloging public T cell receptors could reveal signatures of past pathogen exposure. The study profiled the T cell repertoires of hundreds of subjects by immunosequencing and related them to cytomegalovirus serostatus. Along with the roughly 710-subject first cohort, a separate validation cohort of 120 different subjects was used. The study combined high-throughput TCR immunosequencing, statistical association of individual TCRs with disease status, and machine learning to predict cytomegalovirus infection status. A later analysis re-analyzed previously published TCR beta repertoires from 666 donors and added high-resolution HLA genotyping to study TCR occurrence patterns. The later analysis used no new phenotypic data to find candidate immune exposures, relying instead on TCR beta sequences and their occurrence across donors. In an earlier analysis of a few hundred of the donors, high-throughput TCR beta sequencing was used to judge whether each TCR beta V gene segment behaved as functional or pseudogenic. Donor age, sex, ethnicity and CMV serostatus were compiled alongside the repertoire data. In a later genetic analysis, genome-wide SNP genotypes for about 60% of the 666 donors were used, and that subset was treated as a discovery cohort. Every repertoire in the discovery cohort had been generated on one and the same sequencing platform. HLA typing covered class I and class II loci at four-digit resolution. The number of typed donors differed by locus: 629-630 for A, B, C, DRB1 and DQB1; some 500 for DQA1; about 600 for DPA1; and roughly 470 for DPB1. About five DR-DQ haplotypes were handled as single units for association and clustering, since linkage in the cohort was strong. Among roughly 370 genotyped donors of the cohort, an average of about 240,000 unique TCR beta nucleotide sequences were sequenced per donor, roughly 20% of them non-productive.

With respect to this clone: What antigen it recognizes has not been identified. One base away there is no much larger clone; base qualities are not given.

In total, over 600 healthy bone marrow donors made up the cohort. All cohort members were sampled while nominally healthy, although unrecorded immune exposures were likely present. The donor tested CMV seropositive, placing the donor among the 250 to 350 seropositive members of the cohort. Every donor gave a peripheral blood sample, and the peripheral blood mononuclear cells from that sample were used for TCR beta sequencing. Genomic DNA was extracted from the blood cell samples with the Qiagen DNeasy Blood Extraction Kit. Broader findings and caveats from the paper: In a later analysis, most CMV-associated TCR beta chains were found to appear HLA-restricted, with HLA associations seemingly driven largely by CMV exposure. Because HLA typing was missing for some donors at each locus, association tests included only the typed subset. In this cohort, only TCR beta chains were sequenced, and detectable features were limited by the absence of alpha or paired-chain data. It was suggested by the authors that the approach could potentially be generalized to other disease states and immunological phenotypes. The study gave a list of about 150 TCR beta chains associated with cytomegalovirus. Compared with the 666-donor mean, donors in an Asian-associated ancestry cluster had fewer N-insertions in productive TCRs, according to a later genetic analysis. Because counts were too low, roughly 17 rarely observed V segments, including chromosome 9 orphons, were left out of the earlier analysis of several hundred of the donors. Across donors, most TCR sequences were observed very rarely, whereas some public TCRs were present in many individuals. When HLA alleles, especially DR and DQ, strongly co-occurred, TCR associations were difficult to assign to individual alleles. The only immune exposure information available for the cohort was CMV serostatus. According to a later analysis, TCR association rates differed among HLA loci, with DRB1 alleles showing the most associated TCRs and HLA-C alleles showing the fewest. In a later genetic analysis, a missense DCLRE1C variant was associated with V-gene and J-gene trimming of TCR beta chains, and the association was replicated in an independent cohort. Linkage disequilibrium might explain the correlated functional status among segregating V segments, but an unknown experimental factor could not be ruled out. Presence/absence analyses assumed roughly uniform sequencing depth across donors, an assumption that may not hold. A further reported finding was that TCR beta sequences accurately predicted the HLA-A and HLA-B alleles for most subjects in the first cohort. A cluster of highly shared sequence variants was judged likely to be a technical artifact of the sequencing pipeline. In a later analysis, several top co-occurrence clusters were reported to appear linked to parvovirus B19, influenza, CMV and Epstein-Barr virus. In a later analysis, about 16,000 TCR beta sequences were associated with specific HLA alleles at a false discovery rate of 0.05. In vitro tests confirmed that a few of the cytomegalovirus-associated TCR beta chains recognize cytomegalovirus antigens. Some IMGT-functional V segments, including TRBV6-2 and TRBV6-3, could not be distinguished by the 87-base-pair reads and were therefore excluded. The classifier was reported to diagnose cytomegalovirus status with high specificity and sensitivity in both the original cohort and the validation cohort. An earlier analysis of some 590 of the donors showed that most TCR beta V segments appeared in productive rearrangements either about 90% or about 30% of the time, which broadly matched IMGT annotations. A later analysis found that HLA-associated TCR beta chains were more clonally expanded and had lower generation probabilities than equally common non-associated chains.

Preparation of the library involved the immunoSEQ multiplex PCR assay. The multiplex PCR relied on a mix of 60 forward primers for TCR Vbeta segments and 13 reverse primers for TCR Jbeta segments. A multiplex PCR assay on genomic DNA amplified the CDR3 region of rearranged TCR beta genes. Amplified TCR beta libraries were sequenced as 87-base-pair reads on the Illumina HiSeq System. For the original study's pipeline: Across the 666 repertoires, a later analysis counted 78 million or so unique TCR beta chains, roughly 11 million of which were shared by at least two donors. To remove PCR and sequencing errors, raw reads were error-corrected and collapsed into unique sequences using a nearest-neighbor algorithm that merged closely related sequences. V, D and J gene segments were assigned by aligning CDR3 sequences to IMGT reference sequences. For a sequence to be retained, at least a six-nucleotide match to both a V gene segment and a J gene segment was required. Rearrangements were classified as productive when the CDR3 lacked stop codons and remained in frame with V and J, and all other rearrangements were classified as non-productive. Following IMGT convention, CDR3 was defined as the stretch from the second conserved V-encoded cysteine up to the conserved J-encoded phenylalanine. The earlier analysis of about 500 of the donors excluded sequences that lacked an unambiguous match to a single V gene segment. In an earlier analysis of about 590 of the donors, a V segment was called functional when productive rearrangements were above 56.7%, and segregating when the standard deviation between donors exceeded 5%. A statistical classification framework was built for diagnosing cytomegalovirus status from the catalog of TCR beta chain sequences. In a later analysis, V and J genes were assigned by comparing TCR nucleotide sequences against IMGT/GENE-DB human TR gene sequences. In a later analysis, CDR3 sequences and most-parsimonious VDJ recombination scenarios were assigned using the TCRdist pipeline. In a later analysis, each TCR beta chain was defined by its CDR3 amino acid sequence together with its V-gene family, and reads without a unique V-gene family were excluded. In a later analysis, approximately 590 highly shared, low-generation-probability nucleotide sequences were removed to address suspected cross-contamination and a sequencing artifact. In a later analysis, a clonal expansion index was calculated for each public chain from normalized within-repertoire ranks of inferred template counts. A later analysis computed generation probabilities with a VDJ recombination model fitted to out-of-frame rearrangements, and checked the results against IGoR. In a later analysis, hypergeometric tests were used to score TCR-TCR, TCR-HLA and TCR-CMV co-occurrence, with a repertoire-size bias correction applied to TCR pairs. To estimate false discovery rates, a later analysis permuted the HLA or CMV assignments 20 times. A later analysis grouped co-occurring TCRs with DBSCAN, adding TCRdist sequence similarity when clustering within HLA-allele-positive subsets. Repertoires with fewer than 30,000 or more than 120,000 public chains were left out of co-occurrence clustering, as were five repertoires with anomalous nucleotide sharing. TCRdb holds this immuneACCESS table with in-frame rearrangements only. Some clones are missing; in checked studies, unresolved V genes explain under half, and the rest has no known cause. D and trimming come from the DNA, and the V and J calls and clone size come from that table. The sample table records 150,000 to 200,000 clones; roughly 87% of these occur just once. The top ten constitute less than 1.6% of the sample.

From V the trimming removes 2 bases and from J it removes 1 base, while the gene matches leave 5 bases of the junction unaccounted for. CDR1 is given as SGHRS and CDR2 as YFSETQ, both from the germline V gene. The CDR3 holds 15 amino acids from the cysteine to the phenylalanine. The read is trimmed to its CDR3 DNA, 45 bases read in frame from base 1. The sample consisted of PBMCs. This receptor was taken from a girl aged 10 to 17 in good health and CMV-seropositive. The chain was built from TRBV5-1 and TRBJ1-2; TRBD1 matches 7 bases in the middle. Here is the DNA: TGCGCCAGCAGCTTCTCAGGGGGAAGTAACTATGGCTACACCTTC. This sequence encodes CASSFSGGSNYGYTF. With the rest looked up from the reference TRBV5-1 and TRBJ1-2 genes rather than sequenced, the full variable domain is KAGVTQTPRYLIKTRGQQVTLSCSPISGHRSVSWYQQTPGQGLQFLFEYFSETQRNKGNFPGRFSGRQFSNSRSEMNVSTLELGDSALYLCASSFSGGSNYGYTFGSGTRLTVV.